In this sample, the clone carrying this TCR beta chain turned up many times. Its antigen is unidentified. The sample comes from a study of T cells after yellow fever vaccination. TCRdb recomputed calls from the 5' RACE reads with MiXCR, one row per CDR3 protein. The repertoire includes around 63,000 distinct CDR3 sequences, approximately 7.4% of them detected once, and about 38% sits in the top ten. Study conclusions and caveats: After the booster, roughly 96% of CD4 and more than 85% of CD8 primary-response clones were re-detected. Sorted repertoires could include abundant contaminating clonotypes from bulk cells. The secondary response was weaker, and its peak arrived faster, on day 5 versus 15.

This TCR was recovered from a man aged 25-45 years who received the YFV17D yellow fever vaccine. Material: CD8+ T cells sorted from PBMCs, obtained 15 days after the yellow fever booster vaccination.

The CDR3 DNA sequence: TGTGCCAGCAGCCCCGCCCCGGGACTGCCCACAGATACGCAGTATTTT. Translation: CASSPAPGLPTDTQYF. The chain carries TRBV7-8 and TRBJ2-3; TRBD2 might be the D (6 bases). The V gene lost 5 bases and the J gene lost 2 bases, with 17 bases spanning the gap. Germline V gene data show CDR1 as SGHVS and CDR2 as FQNEAQ. This CDR3 is built from 16 residues.